A single sample is the source of the 27 T cell receptor beta chains below, sequenced in a study of cytomegalovirus exposure and HLA in healthy donors (TCRdb year 2017). To prepare the library, the immunoSEQ multiplex PCR assay was applied. For the multiplex PCR, a mixture combining 60 forward primers for TCR Vbeta segments and 13 reverse primers for TCR Jbeta segments was used. TCRdb's version of the immuneACCESS table is confined to in-frame rearrangements and falls short of the full clone set. An unresolved V gene accounts for under half of the shortfall where checked; the remainder is of unknown origin. This sample's table carries approximately 50,000 clones. The ten largest clones take up 9.5% to 15% of the sample. The sequencing sample was made of PBMCs. The receptors were gathered from a man aged 18 to 35 in good health and CMV-seropositive.

This chain links TRBV18 with TRBJ1-2, with 9 bases lining up with TRBD1. The CDR3 sequence is 14 residues long. Trimming removed 5 bases from V and 8 bases from J; junction bases left unmatched: 9. Germline-derived CDR1 and CDR2 are KGHSH and LQKENI. This CDR3 reads CASSAQGDREGYTF. CDR3 sequence (DNA): TGTGCCAGCTCAGCTCAGGGGGACAGGGAAGGCTACACCTTC.

The rearrangement joins TRBV30 to TRBJ2-7; TRBD2 matches at 11 bases. Germline V lookup: CDR1 GTSNPN, CDR2 SVGIG (reference sequence). V lost 3 bases and J lost 4; bases outside the gene matches: 8. The CDR3 contains 15 residues. The CDR3 DNA reads as TGTGCCTGGAGGGCAGGACTAGCGGGCGTTTACGAGCAGTACTTC. This sequence encodes CAWRAGLAGVYEQYF. The full variable domain, its missing parts supplied by reference TRBV30 and TRBJ2-7, is SQTIHQWPATLVQPVGSPLSLECTVEGTSNPNLYWYRQAAGRGLQLLFYSVGIGQISSEVPQNLSASRPQDRQFILSSKKLLLSDSGFYLCAWRAGLAGVYEQYFGPGTRLTVT.

The chain combines TRBV6-6 with TRBJ1-5; 7 bases align to TRBD1. Trimming took 4 bases from V and 7 from J; bases not matched to a gene: 7. Germline V lookup: CDR1 MNHNY, CDR2 SVGAGI (reference sequence). This CDR3 region has 14 residues. DNA for the CDR3: TGTGCCAGCAGTTTCGGACAGGAGGGACAGCCCCAGCATTTT. It is translated as CASSFGQEGQPQHF.

This chain connects TRBV5-4 to TRBJ2-4; D might be TRBD2 (6 bases). CDR3 length: 16 amino acids. Trimming took 2 bases from V and 0 from J, leaving 12 bases between them. In germline, CDR1 is SGHNT, CDR2 YYREEE (reference sequence). In DNA, the CDR3 is TGTGCCAGCAGCTTTGCCGGACTACTAGCCAAAAACATTCAGTACTTC. Residues: CASSFAGLLAKNIQYF.

The V gene is TRBV18, the J gene TRBJ2-1; 11 bases are shared with TRBD2. The germline V gene has CDR1 KGHSH and CDR2 LQKENI. After removal of 3 bases from V and 6 bases from J, the junction contained 4 bases not matched to a gene. The CDR3 has 15 residues. CDR3 nucleotides: TGTGCCAGCTCACCTGGGACTAGCGGACGCAATGAGCAGTTCTTC. This translates into CASSPGTSGRNEQFF.

The chain recombines TRBV29-1 with TRBJ2-3; 14 bases align to TRBD2. Germline V lookup: CDR1 SQVTM, CDR2 ANQGSEA. The CDR3 is 15 residues long. With 7 bases clipped from V and 6 bases from J, the junction kept 9 bases outside the gene matches. CDR3 sequence (DNA): TGCAGCGGGTCCGGGGGACTAGCGGGAGTGGATACGCAGTATTTT. Amino acids: CSGSGGLAGVDTQYF.

This chain connects TRBV9 to TRBJ2-7; D may be TRBD2 (6 bases). The CDR3 length is 14 residues. The germline CDR1 and CDR2 sequences are SGDLS and YYNGEE. Trimming took 0 bases from V and 3 from J, leaving 10 bases between them. In DNA form, the CDR3 reads TGTGCCAGCAGCGTAGCCGGGAGTAACTACGAGCAGTACTTC. This gives the protein CASSVAGSNYEQYF.

On this clone: Other DNA sequences from this sample encode an identical CDR3 as well. The chain combines TRBV15 with TRBJ2-1, with TRBD2 identical over 7 bases. V shed 1 base and J 3 bases; nucleotides not matched to a gene: 15. Germline CDR1 and CDR2: LNHNV and YYDKDF (reference sequence). The CDR3 totals 19 residues. The CDR3 DNA reads as TGTGCCACCAGCAGAGTCCTATCCAGGCGGCTAGCGGTCTACAATGAGCAGTTCTTC. It specifies CATSRVLSRRLAVYNEQFF.

J is TRBJ1-2 and V is TRBV27; TRBD1 aligns across 11 bases. Per the germline V gene, CDR1 is MNHEY and CDR2 is SMNVEV (reference sequence). V lost 8 bases, J lost 7 bases, and 0 bases stayed unmatched. The CDR3 loop spans 11 amino acids. CDR3: CASGQGAGYTF. CDR3 in DNA: TGTGCCAGCGGACAGGGGGCTGGCTACACCTTC.

CDR3 DNA: TGTGCCAGCAGCTCGGATGGACTTGGGGGCAATGAAAAACTGTTTTTT. This codes for CASSSDGLGGNEKLFF. The gene calls are TRBV7-4 and TRBJ1-4; TRBD1 is a possible D gene (6 bases). CDR1 is SGHVT and CDR2 is SQSDAQ in the germline V gene. CDR3 length: 16 amino acids. Trimming cost V 4 bases and J 5 bases, with 17 bases left between them.

V gene TRBV9 combines with J gene TRBJ2-5; 8 bases map to TRBD1. CDR1 is SGDLS and CDR2 is YYNGEE in the germline V gene. The V and J ends lost 4 bases and 5 bases, in that order; junction bases with no gene match: 4. The CDR3 runs to 13 residues. CDR3 sequence: CASSSGGEETQYF. The CDR3 nucleotides are TGTGCCAGCAGCTCAGGGGGCGAGGAGACCCAGTACTTC. Together with reference TRBV9 and TRBJ2-5, the CDR3 gives the full variable domain: DSGVTQTPKHLITATGQRVTLRCSPRSGDLSVYWYQQSLDQGLQFLIQYYNGEERAKGNILERFSAQQFPDLHSELNLSSLELGDSALYFCASSSGGEETQYFGPGTRLLVL.

This chain uses TRBV7-2 with TRBJ2-1, with 7 bases lining up with TRBD2. Germline V gene lookup returns CDR1 SGHTA and CDR2 FQGNSA. With V trimmed by 5 bases and J by 7 bases, 11 bases remained unmatched. This CDR3 has 15 amino acids. The CDR3 sequence: CASSPNVLAANEQFF. As DNA, the CDR3 is TGTGCCAGCAGCCCCAACGTCCTAGCGGCAAATGAGCAGTTCTTC.

The chain uses TRBV7-9 and TRBJ2-1; D gene ambiguous. V was cut by 1 base and J by 7 bases, with 11 bases left in between. Germline CDR1 reads SEHNR; CDR2 reads FQNEAQ (reference sequence). The CDR3 runs to 14 residues. CDR3 sequence reads: CASSLGSLLNEQFF. The CDR3 DNA reads as TGTGCCAGCAGCTTAGGGTCGCTACTTAATGAGCAGTTCTTC.

The CDR3 DNA follows: TGTGCCAGCAGTGAAAGAGACAGAGTCGACACCGGGGAGCTGTTTTTT. Protein product: CASSERDRVDTGELFF. This chain joins TRBV2 and TRBJ2-2; TRBD1 might be the D (5 bases). V lost 2 bases, J lost 3 bases, and 13 bases lay in between. CDR1 and CDR2 (germline): SNHLY, FYNNEI. CDR3 length: 16 amino acids.

The rearrangement joins TRBV6-1 to TRBJ1-1; D unresolved. Trimming removed 5 bases from V and 8 bases from J, with 15 bases in between. CDR1 is MNHNS and CDR2 is SASEGT in the germline V gene. The CDR3 loop spans 13 amino acids. In nucleotides, the CDR3 is TGTGCCAGCAGTCCTCTGCGGGGTGCCGAAGCTTTCTTT. This gives the protein CASSPLRGAEAFF.

The chain uses TRBV7-3 and TRBJ2-5; TRBD2 matches at 8 bases. J lost 3 bases, V lost 5 bases, and 5 bases had no gene match. This CDR3 has 14 residues. CDR1 SGHTA and CDR2 FQGTGA come from the germline V gene. The CDR3 sequence is CASSREGGEETQYF. CDR3 nucleotides: TGTGCCAGCAGCCGGGAGGGCGGAGAAGAGACCCAGTACTTC.

V and J are TRBV27 and TRBJ1-2; D is uncertain. Looked up from germline, CDR1 is MNHEY and CDR2 is SMNVEV (reference sequence). The CDR3 totals 13 residues. V was pared by 2 bases and J by 2 bases, with 6 bases between. The CDR3 sequence is CASSLVANYGYTF. DNA of the CDR3: TGTGCCAGCAGTTTAGTAGCGAACTATGGCTACACCTTC.

This chain uses TRBV7-6 with TRBJ2-7; 8 nucleotides align to TRBD1. The germline V gene has CDR1 SGHVS and CDR2 FNYEAQ. The CDR3 contains 14 residues. V shed 1 base and J 3 bases; nucleotides not matched to a gene: 2. The CDR3: CASSLGQGIYEQYF. CDR3 coding DNA: TGTGCCAGCAGCTTAGGACAGGGGATCTACGAGCAGTACTTC.

On this clone: A read error may account for a junction end that differs from germline. The chain couples TRBV7-7 to TRBJ2-5, with 9 bases fitting TRBD1. Germline V gene data show CDR1 as SSHAT and CDR2 as FNYEAQ (reference sequence). The CDR3 has 16 residues. CDR3 residues: CASSLGGQGTQETQYF. CDR3 DNA: TGTGCTAGCAGCCTAGGCGGACAGGGGACCCAAGAGACCCAGTACTTC.

The chain recombines TRBV11-3 with TRBJ2-1; 8 bases map to TRBD2. This CDR3 region has 18 residues. The germline gives CDR1 SGHNT, CDR2 YENEEA. V was pared by 5 bases and J by 0 bases, with 12 bases of the junction left unmatched. CDR3 in DNA: TGTGCCAGCAGCCTTAACGGGGGGGGGCCAAGCTCCTACAATGAGCAGTTCTTC. Protein: CASSLNGGGPSSYNEQFF.

Here the CDR3 reads CASSPNAPDRVSTDTQYF. CDR3 DNA sequence: TGTGCCAGCAGTCCGAATGCACCAGACAGGGTTAGCACAGATACGCAGTATTTT. The gene calls are TRBV2 and TRBJ2-3; 7 bases are shared with TRBD1. V was pared by 5 bases and J by 0 bases, with 14 bases of the junction left unmatched. This CDR3 region has 18 residues. Looked up from germline, CDR1 is SNHLY and CDR2 is FYNNEI.

The J gene is TRBJ1-5, the V gene TRBV19, with 8 bases fitting TRBD1. The CDR3 is 16 amino acids. J gave up 7 bases and V 5 bases, and 13 bases lay outside the gene matches. The germline gives CDR1 LNHDA, CDR2 SQIVND (reference sequence). CDR3 sequence (DNA): TGTGCCAGTAGTCCTTCAAGCGGACAGGGCGGACAGCCCCAGCATTTT. Encoded protein: CASSPSSGQGGQPQHF.

V usage is TRBV28 and J usage is TRBJ2-3; maybe TRBD1 (6 bases). The V end lost 6 bases, the J end lost 1 base, and 8 bases lay between the germline ends. Germline CDR1 MDHEN, CDR2 SYDVKM. The CDR3 runs to 13 residues. The CDR3 reads CASSSGGTDTQYF. The CDR3 bases are TGTGCCAGCAGCTCAGGGGGCACAGATACGCAGTATTTT.

The V call is TRBV30, the J call TRBJ1-4, with TRBD1 matching 7 bases. V dropped 3 bases and J dropped 10; count of bases not matched to a gene: 14. The germline V gene has CDR1 GTSNPN and CDR2 SVGIG (reference sequence). The CDR3 runs 15 residues. The CDR3 DNA follows: TGTGCCTGGAGCCCCAACGACAGGGAGAGCGGAAAACTGTTTTTT. Translating gives CAWSPNDRESGKLFF.

This sequence joins TRBV30 and TRBJ2-2, with D possibly matching TRBD2 (6 bases). The CDR3 length is 14 residues. The V end was cut by 2 bases, the J end by 0 bases, with 7 bases between. Germline CDR1 reads GTSNPN; CDR2 reads SVGIG (reference sequence). The CDR3 sequence is CAWSWGANTGELFF. CDR3 sequence (DNA): TGTGCCTGGAGTTGGGGGGCGAACACCGGGGAGCTGTTTTTT.

This chain connects TRBV6-1 to TRBJ2-3, with 10 bases that match TRBD2. Losses at the gene ends were 4 bases for V and 5 bases for J; bases not matched to a gene: 6. CDR3 size: 15 residues. The germline V gene has CDR1 MNHNS and CDR2 SASEGT. CDR3 amino acids: CASSVASSGRDTQYF. CDR3 coding DNA: TGTGCCAGCAGTGTCGCGTCTAGCGGGAGAGATACGCAGTATTTT.

The rearrangement uses TRBV28 and TRBJ1-1; TRBD1 might be the D (6 bases). The V gene's germline CDR1 is MDHEN and CDR2 SYDVKM. V lost 4 bases to trimming and J lost 3 bases, with 18 bases between them. This CDR3 spans 16 amino acids. This CDR3 reads CASSSDSTWTDTEAFF. Here the CDR3 DNA reads TGTGCCAGCAGTTCGGACAGTACTTGGACGGACACTGAAGCTTTCTTT. Using reference TRBV28 and TRBJ1-1 for the parts outside the CDR3, the full variable domain is DVKVTQSSRYLVKRTGEKVFLECVQDMDHENMFWYRQDPGLGLRLIYFSYDVKMKEKGDIPEGYSVSREKKERFSLILESASTNQTSMYLCASSSDSTWTDTEAFFGQGTRLTVV.